The present T cell receptor beta chain was sequenced within a study of blood T cell repertoires in COVID-19. V was shortened by 5 bases and J by 6 bases, with 17 bases between the two germline ends. Germline V gives CDR1 LNHDA, CDR2 SQIVND (reference sequence). This CDR3 spans 14 amino acids. Profiling relied on immunoSEQ multiplex PCR, and the TCRdb table lists in-frame clones only, not all of them. The profile shows more than 65,000 clones, around four fifths of them singletons. The chain joins TRBV19 to TRBJ2-7; possibly TRBD1 for D (5 bases). The receptor comes from a man between 50 and 59 years old with active COVID-19. The sequenced material came from peripheral blood. The CDR3 loop reads CASSPKGRMGEQYF. In nucleotides, the CDR3 is TGTGCCAGTAGTCCGAAGGGGCGGATGGGCGAGCAGTACTTC.